Listed below are T cell receptor beta chains from one sample, sequenced in a study of regulatory T cells in long-lasting Graves disease. TCRdb called the multiplex PCR reads again in MiXCR, with one record for every CDR3 protein. The sample carries more than 400,000 distinct CDR3 sequences, roughly 15% recorded once. These same data were also listed under a study on T cells in Graves' hyperthyroidism and ophthalmopathy.

Sequencing was performed on peripheral blood mononuclear cells (PBMCs), taken at new diagnosis, from a patient treated with antithyroid drugs. All receptors derive from a woman in her twenties or thirties with Graves disease. Each CDR3 is given with its conserved first and last residue. A D gene is named only where the DNA matches it firmly. Rows may omit the clone size; those that give it use once, few, many or a size class.

14 many TRBJ2-1 TRBD1 TRBV18 CASSPPVGSGGEFF TGTGCCAGCTCACCACCGGTGGGGTCAGGGGGCGAGTTCTTC
17 many TRBJ2-5 . TRBV28 CASILRTGYGRQETQYF TGTGCCAGCATCCTTAGGACAGGGTACGGGAGGCAAGAGACCCAGTACTTC
13 many TRBJ2-1 . TRBV18 CASSLQGRYEQFF TGTGCCAGCTCACTCCAGGGTAGATATGAGCAGTTCTTC
15 many TRBJ1-2 . TRBV9 CASSERGEYNHGYTF TGTGCCAGCAGCGAGAGGGGGGAGTACAATCATGGCTACACCTTC
14 many TRBJ2-7 TRBD2 TRBV7-9 CASREAGGAYEQYF TGTGCCAGCCGGGAAGCGGGAGGGGCCTACGAGCAGTACTTC
19 many TRBJ2-5 . TRBV28 CASSLPPGPTTSNKETQYF TGTGCCAGCAGTTTACCCCCAGGTCCCACTACTAGCAACAAAGAGACCCAGTACTTC
15 many TRBJ2-1 . TRBV6-2/TRBV6-3 CASGRWGTPYNEQFF TGTGCCAGCGGGCGGTGGGGGACACCATACAATGAGCAGTTCTTC
16 . TRBJ2-3 . TRBV9 CASSVEQGGTTDTQYF TGTGCCAGCAGCGTGGAACAGGGGGGGACCACAGATACGCAGTATTTT
13 many TRBJ2-5 TRBD1 TRBV27 CASSVTGFETQYF TGTGCCAGCAGTGTGACAGGGTTCGAGACCCAGTACTTC
13 many TRBJ1-1 . TRBV30 CAWRKSTNTEAFF TGTGCCTGGCGAAAGTCCACGAACACTGAAGCTTTCTTT
18 many TRBJ1-5 . TRBV27 CASSLSADVYYSNQPQHF TGTGCCAGCAGTTTATCCGCCGACGTGTACTATAGCAATCAGCCCCAGCATTTT
16 many TRBJ2-7 TRBD1 TRBV27 CASSYEGQGRAYEQYF TGTGCCAGCAGCTACGAGGGACAGGGGAGAGCCTACGAGCAGTACTTC
14 few TRBJ2-1 TRBD2 TRBV6-9 CASSYLLGGNEQFF TGTGCCAGCAGTTACTTACTCGGGGGGAATGAGCAGTTCTTC
15 . TRBJ1-1 . TRBV15 CATSRGEGADTEAFF TGTGCCACCAGCAGGGGGGAAGGGGCTGACACTGAAGCTTTCTTT
16 . TRBJ2-5 . TRBV24-1 CATSEIQGIGGETQYF TGTGCCACCAGTGAGATACAGGGAATCGGTGGAGAGACCCAGTACTTC
14 many TRBJ2-7 TRBD1 TRBV11-1 CASSPSPTGDEQYF TGTGCCAGCAGCCCATCCCCGACAGGGGACGAGCAGTACTTC
15 . TRBJ2-1 TRBD1 TRBV19 CASSTDRGRGNEQFF TGTGCCAGTAGTACGGACAGGGGAAGGGGCAATGAGCAGTTCTTC
16 . TRBJ1-1 TRBD1 TRBV19 CASSSPGQGKNTEAFF TGTGCCAGTAGTAGCCCTGGACAGGGAAAGAACACTGAAGCTTTCTTT
14 many TRBJ1-5 . TRBV6-1 CASSEAHRVQPQHF TGTGCCAGCAGTGAAGCTCACAGGGTTCAGCCCCAGCATTTT
12 few TRBJ1-1 . TRBV29-1 CSVGGVIPEAFF TGCAGCGTTGGGGGGGTTATCCCTGAAGCTTTCTTT
16 many TRBJ2-7 TRBD2 TRBV9 CASSVGGLAGFYEQYF TGTGCCAGCAGCGTAGGAGGACTAGCGGGTTTCTACGAGCAGTACTTC
15 . TRBJ2-2 TRBD2 TRBV6-2/TRBV6-3 CASSYGGRVAGELFF TGTGCCAGCAGTTACGGCGGGAGAGTTGCGGGGGAGCTGTTTTTT
13 many TRBJ2-7 . TRBV6-5 CASSWDETYEQYF TGTGCCAGCAGTTGGGACGAGACCTACGAGCAGTACTTC
15 many TRBJ2-1 . TRBV6-1 CASRDSGSSYNEQFF TGTGCCAGCAGAGACAGCGGTAGCTCCTACAATGAGCAGTTCTTC
14 many TRBJ2-2 . TRBV3-1 CASSQGGNTGELFF TGTGCCAGCAGCCAAGGGGGCAACACCGGGGAGCTGTTTTTT
14 many TRBJ2-7 TRBD2 TRBV12-3/TRBV12-4 CASSPTGGTGEQYF TGTGCCAGCAGCCCGACGGGGGGAACGGGGGAGCAGTACTTC
17 many TRBJ2-6 . TRBV24-1 CATSGRGGASGANVLTF TGTGCCACCAGTGGCAGGGGGGGCGCATCTGGGGCCAACGTCCTGACTTTC
14 many TRBJ2-1 . TRBV12-3/TRBV12-4 CASSLKGNYNEQFF TGTGCCAGCAGTTTGAAGGGAAACTACAATGAGCAGTTCTTC
16 few TRBJ2-7 TRBD2 TRBV7-9 CASSLISGAPTYEQYF TGTGCCAGCAGCTTAATTAGCGGGGCCCCAACCTACGAGCAGTACTTC
17 . TRBJ2-1 . TRBV29-1 CSSGGEEKRSVYNEQFF TGCAGCAGTGGCGGGGAGGAGAAGAGAAGCGTCTACAATGAGCAGTTCTTC
16 few TRBJ1-6 TRBD1 TRBV5-5 CASSLLAGTEHSPLHF TGTGCCAGCAGCCTCCTCGCGGGGACAGAGCATTCACCCCTCCACTTT
14 few TRBJ2-7 . TRBV18 CASSPERVAYEQYF TGTGCCAGCTCACCAGAAAGGGTCGCTTACGAGCAGTACTTC
12 few TRBJ2-2 . TRBV12-5 CASGIATGELFF TGTGCTAGTGGCATCGCAACCGGGGAGCTGTTTTTT
15 many TRBJ2-7 . TRBV27 CASSLSGGPYYEQYF TGTGCCAGCAGTTTATCAGGGGGGCCCTACTACGAGCAGTACTTC
14 many TRBJ2-2 . TRBV28 CASIRDRPVGELFF TGTGCCAGCATCCGAGACAGGCCGGTCGGGGAGCTGTTTTTT
16 medium-sized TRBJ1-2 . TRBV27 CASSLSGAGLANGYTF TGTGCCAGCAGTTTATCGGGGGCAGGCCTTGCTAATGGCTACACCTTC
15 . TRBJ2-7 . TRBV7-2 CASSLTVRAHYEQYF TGTGCCAGCAGCTTAACGGTTAGGGCCCACTACGAGCAGTACTTC
14 . TRBJ1-6 . TRBV27 CASRAGPYNSPLHF TGTGCCAGCAGGGCGGGGCCCTATAATTCACCCCTCCACTTT
13 . TRBJ2-1 TRBD2 TRBV20-1 CSAREDSYNEQFF TGCAGTGCACGGGAGGACTCCTACAATGAGCAGTTCTTC
15 many TRBJ2-7 TRBD2 TRBV20-1 CSARDWGTSSYEQYF TGCAGTGCTAGAGATTGGGGGACTAGCTCCTACGAGCAGTACTTC
15 many TRBJ2-7 . TRBV12-3/TRBV12-4 CASSGVAATTYEQYF TGTGCCAGCAGTGGAGTCGCGGCCACTACCTACGAGCAGTACTTC
15 . TRBJ2-1 TRBD2 TRBV9 CASTLSGRASDEQFF TGTGCCAGCACCCTTAGCGGGAGGGCCTCGGATGAGCAGTTCTTC
13 many TRBJ1-1 . TRBV20-1 CSARKPLNTEAFF TGCAGTGCTAGGAAACCGCTTAACACTGAAGCTTTCTTT
17 . TRBJ2-1 . TRBV4-1 CASSQDISSPTYTEQFF TGCGCCAGCAGCCAAGATATCAGCTCCCCAACCTACACTGAGCAGTTCTTC
21 many TRBJ2-1 TRBD2 TRBV20-1 CSARPLGGAGGPPQGNNEQFF TGCAGTGCTAGACCCCTGGGGGGAGCGGGAGGGCCCCCGCAGGGGAACAATGAGCAGTTCTTC
15 . TRBJ2-1 TRBD2 TRBV20-1 CSTTRGAGGLDEQFF TGCAGTACGACCCGGGGTGCGGGAGGGCTCGATGAGCAGTTCTTC
14 many TRBJ2-2 TRBD1 TRBV20-1 CSAWDRSNTGELFF TGCAGTGCTTGGGACAGATCGAACACCGGGGAGCTGTTTTTT
13 many TRBJ2-7 . TRBV28 CATSLVGVHEQYF TGTGCCACCTCCCTGGTAGGGGTACACGAGCAGTACTTC
17 many TRBJ2-3 TRBD2 TRBV6-2/TRBV6-3 CASSYSTAAGETDTQYF TGTGCCAGCAGTTACTCGACCGCGGCGGGAGAGACAGATACGCAGTATTTT
13 many TRBJ2-1 . TRBV28 CASSPRTFREQFF TGTGCCAGCAGTCCGAGGACTTTTCGTGAGCAGTTCTTC
16 once TRBJ2-1 TRBD2 TRBV28 CASSSRTSGGYNEQFF TGTGCCAGCAGTTCACGGACTAGCGGGGGCTACAATGAGCAGTTCTTC
17 . TRBJ2-1 TRBD2 TRBV19 CASSIAGGSSSYNEQFF TGTGCCAGTAGTATAGCGGGAGGAAGTAGTTCCTACAATGAGCAGTTCTTC
18 many TRBJ2-3 . TRBV20-1 CSARDNSLGYPPTDTQYF TGCAGTGCTAGAGATAATTCATTGGGGTATCCCCCCACAGATACGCAGTATTTT
16 many TRBJ1-4 TRBD1 TRBV13 CASSSPYRGPNEKLFF TGTGCCAGCAGCTCCCCTTACAGGGGACCGAATGAAAAACTGTTTTTT
11 many TRBJ2-5 . TRBV13 CASSLVATQYF TGTGCCAGCAGCTTAGTGGCGACCCAGTACTTC
16 few TRBJ1-5 TRBD1 TRBV19 CASSTTGGHSNQPQHF TGTGCCAGTAGTACGACAGGGGGCCATAGCAATCAGCCCCAGCATTTT
13 many TRBJ2-1 . TRBV3-1 CASSQVEGNEQFF TGTGCCAGCAGCCAAGTGGAGGGGAATGAGCAGTTCTTC
13 few TRBJ2-3 . TRBV20-1 CSAVLASTDTQYF TGCAGTGCCGTCCTAGCGAGCACAGATACGCAGTATTTT
14 . TRBJ2-2 . TRBV2 CASWAQRSTGELFF TGTGCCAGCTGGGCTCAGAGATCTACCGGGGAGCTGTTTTTT
14 many TRBJ2-5 TRBD2 TRBV6-2/TRBV6-3 CASSLAGLGETQYF TGTGCCAGCAGTTTAGCGGGACTGGGAGAGACCCAGTACTTC